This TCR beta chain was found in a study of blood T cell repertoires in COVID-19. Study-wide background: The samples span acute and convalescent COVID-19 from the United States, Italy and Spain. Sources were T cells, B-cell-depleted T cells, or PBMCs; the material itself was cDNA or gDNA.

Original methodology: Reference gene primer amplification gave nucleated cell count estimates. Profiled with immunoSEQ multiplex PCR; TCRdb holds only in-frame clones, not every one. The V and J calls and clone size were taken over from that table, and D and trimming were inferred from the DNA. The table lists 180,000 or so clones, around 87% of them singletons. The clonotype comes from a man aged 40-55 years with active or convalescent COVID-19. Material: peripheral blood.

CDR3 in DNA: TGTGCCAGCAGCCCCTCATCGGGCCAGGGAATCTATGGCTACACCTTC. This gives the protein CASSPSSGQGIYGYTF. The V call is TRBV7-6, the J call TRBJ1-2; perhaps TRBD1 as D (5 bases). From germline, CDR1 is SGHVS and CDR2 FNYEAQ. This CDR3 region has 16 residues. Trimming stripped 5 bases from V and 4 bases from J, with 20 bases between.